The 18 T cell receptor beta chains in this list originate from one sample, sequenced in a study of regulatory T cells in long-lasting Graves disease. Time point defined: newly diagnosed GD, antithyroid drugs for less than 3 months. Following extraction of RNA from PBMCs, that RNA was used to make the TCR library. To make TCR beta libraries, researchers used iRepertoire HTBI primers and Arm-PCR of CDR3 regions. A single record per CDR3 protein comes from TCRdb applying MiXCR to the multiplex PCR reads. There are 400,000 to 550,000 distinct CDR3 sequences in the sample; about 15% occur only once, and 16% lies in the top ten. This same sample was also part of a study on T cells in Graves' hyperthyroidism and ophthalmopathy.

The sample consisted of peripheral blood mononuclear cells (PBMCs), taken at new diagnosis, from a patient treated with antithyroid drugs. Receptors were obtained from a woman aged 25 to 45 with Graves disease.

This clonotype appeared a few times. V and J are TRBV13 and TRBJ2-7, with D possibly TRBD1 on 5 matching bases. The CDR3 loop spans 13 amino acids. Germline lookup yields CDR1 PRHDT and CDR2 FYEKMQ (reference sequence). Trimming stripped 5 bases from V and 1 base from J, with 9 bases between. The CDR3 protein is CASSQGRSYEQYF. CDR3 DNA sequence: TGTGCCAGCAGCCAGGGTAGGTCCTACGAGCAGTACTTC.

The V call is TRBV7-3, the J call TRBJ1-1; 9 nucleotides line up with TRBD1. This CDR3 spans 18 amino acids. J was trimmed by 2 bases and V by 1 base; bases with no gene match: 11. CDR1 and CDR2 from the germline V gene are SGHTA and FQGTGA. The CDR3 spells CASSLMAAGQGRNTEAFF. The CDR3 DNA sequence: TGTGCCAGCAGCTTAATGGCAGCGGGACAGGGTAGAAACACTGAAGCTTTCTTT.

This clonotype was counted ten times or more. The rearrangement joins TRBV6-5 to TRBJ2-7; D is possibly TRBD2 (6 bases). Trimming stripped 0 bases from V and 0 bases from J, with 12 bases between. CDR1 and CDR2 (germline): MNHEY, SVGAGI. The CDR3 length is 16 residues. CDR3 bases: TGTGCCAGCAGTTACTCGGGCAGCGGGCACTCCTACGAGCAGTACTTC. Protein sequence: CASSYSGSGHSYEQYF.

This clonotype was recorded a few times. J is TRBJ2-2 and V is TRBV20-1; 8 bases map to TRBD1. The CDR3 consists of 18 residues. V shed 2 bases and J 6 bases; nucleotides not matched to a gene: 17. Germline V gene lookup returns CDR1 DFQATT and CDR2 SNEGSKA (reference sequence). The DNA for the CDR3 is TGCAGTGCTAGACACCCCCTAAATGACAGGGGAGATGCCGGGGAGCTGTTTTTT. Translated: CSARHPLNDRGDAGELFF.

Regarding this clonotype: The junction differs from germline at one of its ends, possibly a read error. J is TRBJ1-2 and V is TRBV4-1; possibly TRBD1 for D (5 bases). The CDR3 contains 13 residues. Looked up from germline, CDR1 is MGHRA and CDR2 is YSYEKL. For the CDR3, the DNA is TGCGCCAGCAGTCAAGCGGGGGGTGACGGCTACACCTTC. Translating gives CASSQAGGDGYTF.

As DNA, the CDR3 is TGTGCCAGCAGTTACGCCCTCAACACCGGGGAGCTGTTTTTT. Translating gives CASSYALNTGELFF. The chain carries TRBV6-5 and TRBJ2-2; D ambiguous. Germline values: CDR1 MNHEY, CDR2 SVGAGI. The V and J ends lost 2 bases and 2 bases respectively, with 6 bases between them. The CDR3 is made up of 14 amino acids.

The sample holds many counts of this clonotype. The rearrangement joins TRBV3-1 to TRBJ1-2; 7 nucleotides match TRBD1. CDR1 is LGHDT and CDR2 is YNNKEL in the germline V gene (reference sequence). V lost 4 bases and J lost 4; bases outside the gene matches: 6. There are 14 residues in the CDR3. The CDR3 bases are TGTGCCAGCAGCCTTAGGGGGCGAAGCTATGGCTACACCTTC. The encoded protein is CASSLRGRSYGYTF.

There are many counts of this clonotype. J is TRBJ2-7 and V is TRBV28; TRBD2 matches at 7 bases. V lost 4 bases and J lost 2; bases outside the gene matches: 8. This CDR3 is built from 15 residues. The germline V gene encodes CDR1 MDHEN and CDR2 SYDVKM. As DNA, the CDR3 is TGTGCCAGCAGTTATGGCGGGAGTGGTCCCTACGAGCAGTACTTC. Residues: CASSYGGSGPYEQYF.

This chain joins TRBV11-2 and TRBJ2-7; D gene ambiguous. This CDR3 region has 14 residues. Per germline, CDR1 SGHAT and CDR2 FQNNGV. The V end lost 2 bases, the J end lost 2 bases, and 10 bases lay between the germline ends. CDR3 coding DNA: TGTGCCAGCAGCTTACGCTCTCAAACCTACGAGCAGTACTTC. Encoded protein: CASSLRSQTYEQYF.

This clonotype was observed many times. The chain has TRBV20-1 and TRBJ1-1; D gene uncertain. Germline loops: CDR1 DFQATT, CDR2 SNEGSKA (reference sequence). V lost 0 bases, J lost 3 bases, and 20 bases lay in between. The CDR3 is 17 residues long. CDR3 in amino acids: CSARDRKDQMGHTEAFF. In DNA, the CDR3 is TGCAGTGCTAGAGATCGGAAGGACCAGATGGGTCACACTGAAGCTTTCTTT.

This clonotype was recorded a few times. The CDR3, as DNA: TGTGCCAGCAGTGGCATTAAGGAAGGGGTTCAGCCCCAGCATTTT. Translating it yields CASSGIKEGVQPQHF. The rearrangement links TRBV2 to TRBJ1-5; tentative D call: TRBD1 (5 bases). The CDR3 contains 15 residues. Trimming took off 4 bases at V and 6 bases at J, with 16 bases between the two ends. Germline CDR1 SNHLY, CDR2 FYNNEI.

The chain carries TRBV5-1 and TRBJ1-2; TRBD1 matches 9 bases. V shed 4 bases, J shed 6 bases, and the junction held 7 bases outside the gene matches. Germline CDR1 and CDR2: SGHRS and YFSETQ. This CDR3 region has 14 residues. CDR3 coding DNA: TGCGCCAGCAGCCTGGGACAGGGTTTCAATGGCTACACCTTC. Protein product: CASSLGQGFNGYTF.

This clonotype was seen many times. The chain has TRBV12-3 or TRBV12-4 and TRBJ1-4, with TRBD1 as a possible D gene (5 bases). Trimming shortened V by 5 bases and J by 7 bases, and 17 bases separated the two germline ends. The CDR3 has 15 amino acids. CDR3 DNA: TGTGCCAGCAGTCACGGGAGGGGTCTAGGTGAAAAACTGTTTTTT. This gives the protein CASSHGRGLGEKLFF.

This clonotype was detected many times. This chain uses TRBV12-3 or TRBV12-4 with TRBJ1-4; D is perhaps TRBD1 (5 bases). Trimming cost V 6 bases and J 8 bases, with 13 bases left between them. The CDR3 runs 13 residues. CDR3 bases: TGTGCCAGCAGCCGGACCCGGGGGGAAAAACTGTTTTTT. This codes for CASSRTRGEKLFF.

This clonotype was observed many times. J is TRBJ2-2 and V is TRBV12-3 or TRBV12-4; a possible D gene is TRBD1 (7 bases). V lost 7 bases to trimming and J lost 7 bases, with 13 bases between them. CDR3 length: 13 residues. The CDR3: CASNPQGGGELFF. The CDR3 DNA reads TGTGCCAGCAATCCCCAGGGGGGCGGGGAGCTGTTTTTT.

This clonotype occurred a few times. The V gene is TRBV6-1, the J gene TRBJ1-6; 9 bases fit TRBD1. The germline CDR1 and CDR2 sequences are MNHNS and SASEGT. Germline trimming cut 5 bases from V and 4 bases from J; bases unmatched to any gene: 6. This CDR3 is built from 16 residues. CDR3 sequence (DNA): TGTGCCAGCAGTACGGGACAGGGCCTATATAATTCACCCCTCCACTTT. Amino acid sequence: CASSTGQGLYNSPLHF.

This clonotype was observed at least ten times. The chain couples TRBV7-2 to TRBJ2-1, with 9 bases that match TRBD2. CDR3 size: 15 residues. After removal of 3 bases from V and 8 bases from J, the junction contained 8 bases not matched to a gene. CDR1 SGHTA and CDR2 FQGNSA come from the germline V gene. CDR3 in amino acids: CASSFSGSPSDEQFF. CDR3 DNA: TGTGCCAGCAGCTTTAGCGGGAGTCCTAGCGATGAGCAGTTCTTC. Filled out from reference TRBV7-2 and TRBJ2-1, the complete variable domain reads GAGVSQSPSNKVTEKGKDVELRCDPISGHTALYWYRQSLGQGLEFLIYFQGNSAPDKSGLPSDRFSAERTGGSVSTLTIQRTQQEDSAVYLCASSFSGSPSDEQFFGPGTRLTVL.

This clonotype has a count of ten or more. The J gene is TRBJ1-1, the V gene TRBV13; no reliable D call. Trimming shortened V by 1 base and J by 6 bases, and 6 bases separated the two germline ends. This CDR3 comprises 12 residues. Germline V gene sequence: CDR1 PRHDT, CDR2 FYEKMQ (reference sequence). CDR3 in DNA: TGTGCCAGCAGCTTAGTACGCGCTGAAGCTTTCTTT. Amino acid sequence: CASSLVRAEAFF.